This TCR beta chain was profiled in a study of blood T cell repertoires in COVID-19. Study details: T cells, B-cell-depleted T cells, or PBMCs provided the cDNA or gDNA that served as material.

The germline V gene encodes CDR1 LNHDA and CDR2 SQIVND (reference sequence). This CDR3 is built from 13 residues. V lost 5 bases and J lost 2, with 9 bases in between. TCRdb's copy holds only in-frame clones and misses some; the assay was immunoSEQ multiplex PCR. The table records some 300,000 clones, 90% of them present only once. This chain joins TRBV19 and TRBJ1-1, with D uncertain. This clonotype was obtained from a woman aged 25 to 45 who had been exposed to COVID-19. The sample taken for sequencing was PBMCs or T cells enriched from blood (not recorded which). CDR3 in DNA: TGTGCCAGTAGTGTGGAGGAAAACACTGAAGCTTTCTTT. It specifies CASSVEENTEAFF.